One and the same sample provided the 18 T cell receptor beta chains below, sequenced in a study of graft-versus-host responses after intestinal transplantation. This table comes from immunoSEQ multiplex PCR, and its TCRdb copy is limited to in-frame clones, with some not included. The sample lists about 25,000 clones, around 94% seen once, with roughly 0.89% in the top ten. The sequencing used PBMCs, collected roughly 30 days after intestinal transplant. These receptor sequences come from a human patient who received an intestinal transplant, so some T cells may come from the graft donor.

The rearrangement joins TRBV30 to TRBJ1-1, with 9 nucleotides matching TRBD1. This CDR3 has 15 amino acids. Looked up from germline, CDR1 is GTSNPN and CDR2 is SVGIG (reference sequence). The V gene end was trimmed by 1 base and the J gene end by 0 bases; junction bases not matched to a gene: 3. The CDR3 reads CAWSAGTGLNTEAFF. The CDR3 bases are TGTGCCTGGAGTGCCGGGACAGGGCTGAACACTGAAGCTTTCTTT.

This clone showed up just once. This chain joins TRBV7-9 and TRBJ2-1; 8 bases agree with TRBD2. The V segment lost 5 bases and the J segment 5 bases; nucleotides outside the gene matches: 14. CDR1 SEHNR and CDR2 FQNEAQ come from the germline V gene (reference sequence). The CDR3 has 17 residues. The CDR3 coding sequence is TGTGCCAGCAGCGCTATAGCGGGATCGGACCCCAACAATGAGCAGTTCTTC. Amino acids: CASSAIAGSDPNNEQFF.

J is TRBJ2-5 and V is TRBV19; 9 bases fit TRBD2. The DNA end lines up better with TRBJ2-7; the J call may be wrong. The CDR3 contains 17 residues. CDR1 is LNHDA and CDR2 is SQIVND in the germline V gene (reference sequence). CDR3 bases: TGTGCCAGTAGTGTAGTTAGCGGGAGCGGGCCGATCTACGAGCAGTACTTC. Translated, it gives CASSVVSGSGPIYEQYF.

This chain joins TRBV28 and TRBJ1-1; 7 nucleotides line up with TRBD1. Germline V lookup: CDR1 MDHEN, CDR2 SYDVKM. The J segment lost 4 bases and the V segment lost 8 bases, leaving 13 bases of the junction unmatched. CDR3 size: 15 residues. This CDR3 reads CASQTGVLWGTEAFF. CDR3 DNA sequence: TGTGCCAGCCAAACAGGGGTCCTTTGGGGCACTGAAGCTTTCTTT.

This rearrangement joins TRBV5-4 to TRBJ1-4; maybe TRBD1 (5 bases). Germline V gives CDR1 SGHNT, CDR2 YYREEE (reference sequence). The CDR3 spans 18 residues. V dropped 3 bases and J dropped 4 bases, with 22 bases sitting between them. The CDR3 nucleotides are TGTGCCAGCAGCTCCTCTGTAGGGGCCGGATTGGGTAATGAAAAACTGTTTTTT. It codes for CASSSSVGAGLGNEKLFF. Filled out from reference TRBV5-4 and TRBJ1-4, the complete variable domain reads ETGVTQSPTHLIKTRGQQVTLRCSSQSGHNTVSWYQQALGQGPQFIFQYYREEENGRGNFPPRFSGLQFPNYSSELNVNALELDDSALYLCASSSSVGAGLGNEKLFFGSGTQLSVL.

The V and J genes are TRBV5-5 and TRBJ1-1, with D maybe TRBD1 (5 bases). CDR3 length: 17 amino acids. V shed 4 bases and J shed 0 bases, with 19 bases lying between them. Germline V lookup: CDR1 SGHKS, CDR2 YYEKEE (reference sequence). CDR3 in DNA: TGTGCCAGCAGCGCAGGGCTCGCTGGGCCCTTGAACACTGAAGCTTTCTTT. This encodes CASSAGLAGPLNTEAFF.

This chain uses TRBV4-1 with TRBJ2-7; 8 positions match TRBD1. The germline CDR1 and CDR2 sequences are MGHRA and YSYEKL. This CDR3 spans 14 amino acids. The V gene end was trimmed by 4 bases and the J gene end by 2 bases; junction bases not matched to a gene: 4. This chain's CDR3 is CASSLGTGPYEQYF. As DNA, the CDR3 is TGCGCCAGCAGCCTCGGGACAGGACCCTACGAGCAGTACTTC.

The gene calls are TRBV7-2 and TRBJ1-4, with 7 bases that match TRBD1. Germline trimming cut 1 base from V and 7 bases from J; bases unmatched to any gene: 0. The germline V gene encodes CDR1 SGHTA and CDR2 FQGNSA. This CDR3 region has 13 residues. For the CDR3, the DNA is TGTGCCAGCAGCTTAGGACAGGGTGAAAAACTGTTTTTT. Protein product: CASSLGQGEKLFF.

The rearrangement joins TRBV5-6 to TRBJ2-1; TRBD2 aligns across 7 bases. Unmatched junction bases numbered 15, after V lost 3 bases and J lost 0 bases. In germline, CDR1 is SGHDT, CDR2 YYEEEE. This CDR3 region has 19 residues. CDR3 sequence: CASSSIGGGGSYSYNEQFF. In DNA form, the CDR3 reads TGTGCCAGCAGCTCCATAGGCGGCGGGGGATCCTACTCCTACAATGAGCAGTTCTTC.

This clone appeared a single time. The chain links TRBV9 to TRBJ2-7, with 8 bases that match TRBD2. J was trimmed by 4 bases and V by 2 bases; bases with no gene match: 5. CDR1 and CDR2 (germline): SGDLS, YYNGEE. This CDR3 is 14 amino acids long. For the CDR3, the DNA is TGTGCCAGCAGCGTTGGAAGCGGGAGTTACGAGCAGTACTTC. This sequence encodes CASSVGSGSYEQYF.

V gene TRBV4-1 combines with J gene TRBJ2-7; the D gene is possibly TRBD1 (5 bases). Germline V gene sequence: CDR1 MGHRA, CDR2 YSYEKL. Deletions cut 0 bases from V and 4 bases from J, with 10 bases between. There are 14 residues in the CDR3. As DNA, the CDR3 is TGCGCCAGCAGCCAAGAAGGCAGACAGTACGAGCAGTACTTC. Its translation: CASSQEGRQYEQYF.

This clone was found a few times. The chain has TRBV6-1 and TRBJ1-3, with 9 bases matching TRBD1. The ends lost 6 bases at V and 4 bases at J; junction bases unmatched: 7. The CDR3 has 15 amino acids. Germline CDR1 and CDR2: MNHNS and SASEGT. The CDR3 is CASSFNRGRGNTIYF. DNA of the CDR3: TGTGCCAGCAGCTTTAACAGGGGGCGCGGAAACACCATATATTTT.

The rearrangement links TRBV4-1 to TRBJ2-7; 9 nucleotides align to TRBD1. Germline CDR1 and CDR2: MGHRA and YSYEKL. CDR3 size: 15 residues. V was pared by 5 bases and J by 1 base, with 6 bases of the junction left unmatched. CDR3 DNA: TGCGCCAGCAGCACAGGGGGCGCCGGGTCCTACGAGCAGTACTTC. It is translated as CASSTGGAGSYEQYF.

This clone was recorded only once. The chain uses TRBV5-6 and TRBJ2-7, with 8 bases aligning to TRBD1. CDR1 and CDR2 (germline): SGHDT, YYEEEE. V dropped 0 bases and J dropped 3; count of bases not matched to a gene: 5. There are 15 residues in the CDR3. CDR3 sequence (DNA): TGTGCCAGCAGCTTGGATAGGACAGGGTTCTACGAGCAGTACTTC. This encodes CASSLDRTGFYEQYF.

This clone showed up just once. This chain links TRBV27 with TRBJ1-4; 10 bases map to TRBD1. The CDR3 is 16 residues long. Germline V lookup: CDR1 MNHEY, CDR2 SMNVEV (reference sequence). V dropped 4 bases and J dropped 4; count of bases not matched to a gene: 6. The CDR3 is CASSSRQGAGNEKLFF. DNA of the CDR3: TGTGCCAGCAGTTCCCGACAGGGGGCCGGTAATGAAAAACTGTTTTTT.

The V and J genes are TRBV28 and TRBJ1-5, with 8 positions matching TRBD1. Germline V gene data show CDR1 as MDHEN and CDR2 as SYDVKM. Trimming at V came to 5 bases and at J to 2 bases, leaving 5 bases not matched to a gene. The CDR3 has 15 amino acids. CDR3 region: CASSLRQGRNQPQHF. CDR3 coding DNA: TGTGCCAGCAGTCTAAGACAGGGGCGCAATCAGCCCCAGCATTTT. Full variable domain (outside the CDR3, taken from reference TRBV28 and TRBJ1-5): DVKVTQSSRYLVKRTGEKVFLECVQDMDHENMFWYRQDPGLGLRLIYFSYDVKMKEKGDIPEGYSVSREKKERFSLILESASTNQTSMYLCASSLRQGRNQPQHFGDGTRLSIL.

This clone was detected only once. The V call is TRBV7-9, the J call TRBJ2-1; 12 nucleotides line up with TRBD2. V gave up 2 bases and J gave up 10 bases; unmatched junction bases: 12. CDR3 length: 17 residues. In germline, CDR1 is SEHNR, CDR2 FQNEAQ (reference sequence). CDR3 nucleotides: TGTGCCAGCAGCTTACGGACTAGCGGGATCCTTCAACGGGAGCAGTTCTTC. Protein sequence: CASSLRTSGILQREQFF.

The chain couples TRBV7-2 to TRBJ1-2; maybe TRBD1 (6 bases). Germline CDR1 reads SGHTA; CDR2 reads FQGNSA. CDR3 length equals 13 residues. Trimming removed 2 bases at V and 4 bases at J, with 8 bases between. CDR3 region: CASSLRGIYGYTF. Here the CDR3 DNA reads TGTGCCAGCAGCTTAAGGGGGATCTATGGCTACACCTTC.